The clone carrying this T cell receptor beta chain was seen only a few times. The antigen remains undetermined. This sample stems from a study of a mutant IDH1 vaccine in newly diagnosed glioma. General study findings and limits: Top peripheral T cell clonotype shifts appeared unrelated to pseudoprogression.

Germline values: CDR1 SGDLS, CDR2 YYNGEE. The J segment lost 6 bases and the V segment lost 2 bases, leaving 4 bases of the junction unmatched. The CDR3 contains 14 residues. This table comes from immunoSEQ multiplex PCR, and its TCRdb copy is limited to in-frame clones, with some not included. This repertoire shows more than 50,000 clones, around three fifths found once; its top ten account for under 5.5%. Time point described: week 47, end of study. Each dose of the vaccine consisted of 300 ug of mutant IDH1 20-mer peptide, with topical imiquimod. The sample in question was peripheral blood mononuclear cells (PBMCs), obtained from a glioma patient whose treatment included an IDH1 peptide vaccine. This chain links TRBV9 with TRBJ2-2; the match to TRBD1 covers 7 bases. The receptor's source is a man aged 40-55 years with glioma. Some clones in this sample may be carry-over from other donors' samples. The CDR3 reads CASSVYRGSGELFF. The CDR3 bases are TGTGCCAGCAGCGTCTACAGGGGATCCGGGGAGCTGTTTTTT.